Listed below are T cell receptor beta chains from one sample, sequenced in a study of T cells in Graves' hyperthyroidism and ophthalmopathy. TCRdb independently ran MiXCR on the multiplex PCR reads; one entry per CDR3 protein. The data contain 600,000 to 700,000 distinct CDR3 sequences, 45% of them singletons. Sequencing was done on a sample of peripheral blood or thyroid tissue (not recorded which). Receptors were obtained from an adult man with Graves' disease, either hyperthyroidism or ophthalmopathy (not recorded which). Both conserved end residues are part of each CDR3. The order of the fields is CDR3 protein, CDR3 DNA, V gene, J gene, clone size, D gene. D genes are given only for firm matches. Size is omitted from some rows. Given values are once, few, many or a class for expanded clones.

cdr3_aa: CSAKGLADYEQYF
cdr3_nt: TGCAGCGCTAAGGGACTAGCGGACTACGAGCAGTACTTC
v_call: TRBV29-1
j_call: TRBJ2-7
clone_size: many
d_call: TRBD2

cdr3_aa: CASSETGEHQPQHF
cdr3_nt: TGTGCCAGCAGTGAAACAGGGGAACACCAGCCCCAGCATTTT
v_call: TRBV2
j_call: TRBJ1-5
clone_size: NA
d_call: TRBD1

cdr3_aa: CASTLDRTTEAFF
cdr3_nt: TGTGCCAGCACCCTGGACAGAACCACTGAAGCTTTCTTT
v_call: TRBV7-2
j_call: TRBJ1-1
clone_size: many
d_call: NA

cdr3_aa: CASRDTGISNQPQHF
cdr3_nt: TGTGCCAGCAGGGATACAGGGATCAGCAATCAGCCCCAGCATTTT
v_call: TRBV6-6
j_call: TRBJ1-5
clone_size: many
d_call: NA

cdr3_aa: CASSWGTGMRRTEAFF
cdr3_nt: TGTGCCAGCAGCTGGGGGACAGGAATGCGAAGGACTGAAGCTTTCTTT
v_call: TRBV7-9
j_call: TRBJ1-1
clone_size: NA
d_call: TRBD1

cdr3_aa: CASSPTGGGSQPQHF
cdr3_nt: TGTGCCAGCAGTCCTACGGGGGGCGGGTCTCAGCCCCAGCATTTT
v_call: TRBV12-3/TRBV12-4
j_call: TRBJ1-5
clone_size: NA
d_call: NA

cdr3_aa: CASSKRGAGGPGEAQYF
cdr3_nt: TGTGCCAGCAGCAAGAGGGGAGCGGGAGGGCCAGGAGAGGCCCAGTACTTC
v_call: TRBV7-9
j_call: TRBJ2-5
clone_size: NA
d_call: TRBD2

cdr3_aa: CASSYRERYEQYF
cdr3_nt: TGTGCCAGCAGCTACAGGGAGCGCTACGAGCAGTACTTC
v_call: TRBV6-5
j_call: TRBJ2-7
clone_size: few
d_call: NA

cdr3_aa: CASSQARVGETQYF
cdr3_nt: TGTGCCAGCAGCCAAGCCAGGGTCGGCGAGACCCAGTACTTC
v_call: TRBV4-2
j_call: TRBJ2-5
clone_size: few
d_call: NA

cdr3_aa: CASSFVTGASTNQNTGELFF
cdr3_nt: TGTGCCAGCAGCTTTGTTACAGGGGCCTCAACCAACCAGAACACCGGGGAGCTGTTTTTT
v_call: TRBV7-9
j_call: TRBJ2-2
clone_size: NA
d_call: TRBD1

cdr3_aa: CASSPGQGSQTQYF
cdr3_nt: TGTGCCAGCAGCCCCGGACAGGGGAGCCAGACCCAGTACTTC
v_call: TRBV7-2
j_call: TRBJ2-5
clone_size: NA
d_call: TRBD1

cdr3_aa: CASSQWRNYEQYF
cdr3_nt: TGCGCCAGCAGCCAATGGCGGAACTACGAGCAGTACTTC
v_call: TRBV7-8
j_call: TRBJ2-7
clone_size: NA
d_call: NA

cdr3_aa: CAWSRGGNTGELFF
cdr3_nt: TGTGCCTGGAGCCGCGGGGGGAACACCGGGGAGCTGTTTTTT
v_call: TRBV24-1
j_call: TRBJ2-2
clone_size: NA
d_call: TRBD2

cdr3_aa: CASSETGRYGTF
cdr3_nt: TGTGCCAGCAGTGAGACAGGGAGATACGGCACCTTC
v_call: TRBV2
j_call: TRBJ1-2
clone_size: NA
d_call: TRBD1

cdr3_aa: CASSPRTGALGYTF
cdr3_nt: TGCGCCAGCAGCCCGAGGACAGGGGCGCTCGGCTACACCTTC
v_call: TRBV5-1
j_call: TRBJ1-2
clone_size: NA
d_call: TRBD1

cdr3_aa: CASSLKGRSNEKLFF
cdr3_nt: TGTGCCAGCAGCTTAAAGGGACGGTCTAATGAAAAACTGTTTTTT
v_call: TRBV7-9
j_call: TRBJ1-4
clone_size: NA
d_call: NA

cdr3_aa: CAISAGTVEAFF
cdr3_nt: TGTGCCATCAGCGCCGGGACGGTTGAAGCTTTCTTT
v_call: TRBV10-3
j_call: TRBJ1-1
clone_size: NA
d_call: NA

cdr3_aa: CSARDRARGVTGELFF
cdr3_nt: TGCAGTGCCAGAGATAGGGCCAGGGGAGTCACCGGGGAGCTGTTTTTT
v_call: TRBV20-1
j_call: TRBJ2-2
clone_size: few
d_call: NA

cdr3_aa: CSARQYEQYF
cdr3_nt: TGCAGTGCCCGACAGTACGAGCAGTACTTC
v_call: TRBV20-1
j_call: TRBJ2-7
clone_size: NA
d_call: NA

cdr3_aa: CASSLGPSGGYQETQYF
cdr3_nt: TGTGCCAGCAGCTTAGGCCCTAGCGGGGGGTACCAAGAGACCCAGTACTTC
v_call: TRBV7-3
j_call: TRBJ2-5
clone_size: few
d_call: TRBD2

cdr3_aa: CASSPNVGAYEQYF
cdr3_nt: TGTGCCAGCAGCCCAAACGTGGGCGCCTACGAGCAGTACTTC
v_call: TRBV7-3
j_call: TRBJ2-7
clone_size: NA
d_call: NA

cdr3_aa: CASSFRGSYGYTF
cdr3_nt: TGTGCCAGCAGCTTCAGGGGGTCCTATGGCTACACCTTC
v_call: TRBV14
j_call: TRBJ1-2
clone_size: many
d_call: TRBD1

cdr3_aa: CASSPGVGSYEQYF
cdr3_nt: TGTGCCAGCAGTCCAGGAGTTGGCTCCTACGAGCAGTACTTC
v_call: TRBV13
j_call: TRBJ2-7
clone_size: NA
d_call: NA

cdr3_aa: CSANPTGGNTEAFF
cdr3_nt: TGCAGTGCAAATCCGACAGGGGGGAACACTGAAGCTTTCTTT
v_call: TRBV20-1
j_call: TRBJ1-1
clone_size: few
d_call: TRBD1

cdr3_aa: CAWGQGNQPQHF
cdr3_nt: TGTGCCTGGGGACAGGGGAATCAGCCCCAGCATTTT
v_call: TRBV7-1
j_call: TRBJ1-5
clone_size: NA
d_call: TRBD1

cdr3_aa: CASSLAGGTGELLF
cdr3_nt: TGTGCCAGCAGCTTAGCTGGGGGTACCGGGGAGCTGCTTTTT
v_call: TRBV7-6
j_call: TRBJ2-2
clone_size: NA
d_call: NA

cdr3_aa: CSVVGASGTYEQYF
cdr3_nt: TGCAGCGTTGTAGGGGCTAGCGGAACCTACGAGCAGTACTTC
v_call: TRBV29-1
j_call: TRBJ2-7
clone_size: NA
d_call: TRBD2

cdr3_aa: CASSLHWTGEGETQYF
cdr3_nt: TGTGCCAGCAGCTTGCACTGGACAGGGGAAGGAGAGACCCAGTACTTC
v_call: TRBV7-2
j_call: TRBJ2-5
clone_size: NA
d_call: TRBD1

cdr3_aa: CASSVGTGTNTGELFF
cdr3_nt: TGTGCCAGCAGCGTTGGGACAGGAACGAACACCGGGGAGCTGTTTTTT
v_call: TRBV7-6
j_call: TRBJ2-2
clone_size: NA
d_call: TRBD1

cdr3_aa: CASSARGGGQPLHF
cdr3_nt: TGTGCCAGCAGTGCTCGTGGGGGAGGGCAGCCCCTCCACTTT
v_call: TRBV6-4
j_call: TRBJ1-6
clone_size: NA
d_call: NA

cdr3_aa: CASSLGLAESQETQYF
cdr3_nt: TGTGCCAGCAGCCTCGGACTAGCGGAGAGTCAAGAGACCCAGTACTTC
v_call: TRBV11-2
j_call: TRBJ2-5
clone_size: NA
d_call: TRBD2

cdr3_aa: CAWSVGPSYEQYF
cdr3_nt: TGTGCCTGGAGTGTAGGGCCCTCCTACGAGCAGTACTTC
v_call: TRBV30
j_call: TRBJ2-7
clone_size: NA
d_call: NA

cdr3_aa: CASSLMTGYGNTIYF
cdr3_nt: TGTGCCAGCAGCTTAATGACAGGGTACGGAAACACCATATATTTT
v_call: TRBV7-8
j_call: TRBJ1-3
clone_size: few
d_call: TRBD1

cdr3_aa: CSARERDASLWGELFF
cdr3_nt: TGCAGTGCTAGAGAGAGAGACGCATCCCTATGGGGGGAGCTGTTTTTT
v_call: TRBV20-1
j_call: TRBJ2-2
clone_size: NA
d_call: NA

cdr3_aa: CASRVRGFGEKLFF
cdr3_nt: TGTGCCAGCAGAGTCAGGGGGTTCGGTGAAAAACTGTTTTTT
v_call: TRBV2
j_call: TRBJ1-4
clone_size: NA
d_call: TRBD1

cdr3_aa: CASSFDTGGGNTIYF
cdr3_nt: TGTGCCAGCAGCTTCGATACAGGGGGAGGAAACACCATATATTTT
v_call: TRBV7-8
j_call: TRBJ1-3
clone_size: many
d_call: TRBD1

cdr3_aa: CAISPDGWSYEQYF
cdr3_nt: TGTGCCATCAGCCCCGACGGCTGGTCCTACGAGCAGTACTTC
v_call: TRBV10-3
j_call: TRBJ2-7
clone_size: NA
d_call: NA

cdr3_aa: CASSTGGASTEAFF
cdr3_nt: TGTGCCAGCAGTACAGGGGGGGCGAGCACTGAAGCTTTCTTT
v_call: TRBV12-3/TRBV12-4
j_call: TRBJ1-1
clone_size: few
d_call: TRBD1

cdr3_aa: CASSSNRVPQETQYF
cdr3_nt: TGTGCCAGCAGCTCCAACAGGGTCCCTCAAGAGACCCAGTACTTC
v_call: TRBV7-2
j_call: TRBJ2-5
clone_size: NA
d_call: NA

cdr3_aa: CASSSAGGAYEQYF
cdr3_nt: TGTGCCAGCAGCTCGGCAGGGGGGGCCTACGAGCAGTACTTC
v_call: TRBV7-6
j_call: TRBJ2-7
clone_size: many
d_call: NA

cdr3_aa: CSAGRDMLKTEAFF
cdr3_nt: TGCAGTGCGGGCCGGGACATGCTTAAGACTGAAGCTTTCTTT
v_call: TRBV20-1
j_call: TRBJ1-1
clone_size: many
d_call: NA

cdr3_aa: CASSRPGARSGNTIYF
cdr3_nt: TGTGCCAGCAGTCGCCCGGGGGCGAGGTCTGGAAACACCATATATTTT
v_call: TRBV6-5
j_call: TRBJ1-3
clone_size: NA
d_call: NA

cdr3_aa: CAISKSGNSPLHF
cdr3_nt: TGTGCCATCAGTAAGAGCGGTAATTCACCCCTCCACTTT
v_call: TRBV10-3
j_call: TRBJ1-6
clone_size: NA
d_call: NA

cdr3_aa: CASSFTGPLNTEAFF
cdr3_nt: TGTGCCAGCAGCTTCACAGGGCCACTGAACACTGAAGCTTTCTTT
v_call: TRBV5-6
j_call: TRBJ1-1
clone_size: few
d_call: NA

cdr3_aa: CASSSWAGANTGELFF
cdr3_nt: TGTGCCAGCAGCTCGTGGGCGGGAGCGAACACCGGGGAGCTGTTTTTT
v_call: TRBV7-9
j_call: TRBJ2-2
clone_size: NA
d_call: TRBD2

cdr3_aa: CASTQYRGIYTF
cdr3_nt: TGTGCCAGCACCCAATACAGGGGAATCTACACCTTC
v_call: TRBV6-5
j_call: TRBJ1-2
clone_size: NA
d_call: TRBD1

cdr3_aa: CASSYREGKGNTIYF
cdr3_nt: TGTGCCAGCAGTTATCGTGAAGGGAAAGGAAACACCATATATTTT
v_call: TRBV6-5
j_call: TRBJ1-3
clone_size: NA
d_call: NA

cdr3_aa: CSARDQGFNTEAFF
cdr3_nt: TGCAGTGCTAGAGATCAGGGATTTAACACTGAAGCTTTCTTT
v_call: TRBV20-1
j_call: TRBJ1-1
clone_size: few
d_call: NA

cdr3_aa: CASSESWTGNYGYTF
cdr3_nt: TGCGCCAGCAGTGAGTCTTGGACAGGGAACTATGGCTACACCTTC
v_call: TRBV6-5
j_call: TRBJ1-2
clone_size: NA
d_call: TRBD1

cdr3_aa: CATSLTAANYGYTF
cdr3_nt: TGTGCCACCAGTCTGACAGCCGCTAACTATGGCTACACCTTC
v_call: TRBV24-1
j_call: TRBJ1-2
clone_size: NA
d_call: NA

cdr3_aa: CASSPAGISNQPQHF
cdr3_nt: TGTGCCAGCAGCCCCGCCGGGATTAGCAATCAGCCCCAGCATTTT
v_call: TRBV7-2
j_call: TRBJ1-5
clone_size: many
d_call: NA

cdr3_aa: CASSLVGGEWHTEAFF
cdr3_nt: TGTGCCAGCAGCTTAGTAGGGGGGGAGTGGCACACTGAAGCTTTCTTT
v_call: TRBV7-9
j_call: TRBJ1-1
clone_size: NA
d_call: NA

cdr3_aa: CASSLGFSGGVWSPLHF
cdr3_nt: TGTGCCAGCAGCTTGGGATTTTCGGGCGGGGTCTGGTCACCCCTCCACTTT
v_call: TRBV5-1
j_call: TRBJ1-6
clone_size: NA
d_call: NA

cdr3_aa: CASSWVASGRAFSYEQYF
cdr3_nt: TGTGCCAGCAGTTGGGTGGCTAGCGGGAGGGCCTTTTCCTACGAGCAGTACTTC
v_call: TRBV2
j_call: TRBJ2-7
clone_size: few
d_call: TRBD2

cdr3_aa: CASSVSGRTNEKLFF
cdr3_nt: TGTGCCAGCAGCGTATCGGGTCGAACTAATGAAAAACTGTTTTTT
v_call: TRBV9
j_call: TRBJ1-4
clone_size: few
d_call: NA

cdr3_aa: CATEGSRGGHQPQHF
cdr3_nt: TGTGCCACCGAAGGAAGCAGGGGAGGCCATCAGCCCCAGCATTTT
v_call: TRBV15
j_call: TRBJ1-5
clone_size: many
d_call: NA

cdr3_aa: CAISYGYEQYF
cdr3_nt: TGTGCCATCAGTTATGGCTACGAGCAGTACTTC
v_call: TRBV10-3
j_call: TRBJ2-7
clone_size: NA
d_call: NA

cdr3_aa: CASSLGLVGSYEQYF
cdr3_nt: TGTGCCAGCAGCTTGGGACTGGTTGGGTCCTACGAGCAGTACTTC
v_call: TRBV7-2
j_call: TRBJ2-7
clone_size: few
d_call: NA

cdr3_aa: CSARSDRAGELFF
cdr3_nt: TGCAGTGCTAGATCGGACCGGGCAGGGGAGCTGTTTTTT
v_call: TRBV20-1
j_call: TRBJ2-2
clone_size: NA
d_call: NA

cdr3_aa: CAVGPNRGSYTEAFF
cdr3_nt: TGTGCCGTAGGACCGAACAGGGGAAGCTACACTGAAGCTTTCTTT
v_call: TRBV19
j_call: TRBJ1-1
clone_size: NA
d_call: TRBD1